This T cell receptor (beta chain) came from a study of CD8+CD57+ T cells in acquired aplastic anemia. Across the whole study: CD4+ and CD8+ cells, once sorted, gave DNA averaging approximately 3.3 ug. Average CD4+ read depth in healthy donors was some 9.9 million reads.

It was genomic DNA that served as the template for profiling TCR beta VDJ and CDR3. TCRdb called the reads again in MiXCR, with one record for every CDR3 protein. Here the sample spans a few hundred thousand distinct CDR3 sequences, 30% to 40% being singletons. Study results and limitations: A set of 25 to 35 CD8+ CDR3 sequences was shared between patients and controls, and these sequences appeared highly expressed in patients. Patients did not significantly differ from controls in CD8+ Simpson's diversity.

Points on this clonotype: Its antigen is undetermined.

Sample: sorted CD4+, CD8+, or CD8+CD57+ T cells (not recorded which) from PBMCs. This clonotype was obtained from a human donor in good health, serving as a control.

The CDR3 DNA sequence: TGTGCCAGCAGTGAAGAAGGGGGTAATACGCAGTATTTT. Its protein product is CASSEEGGNTQYF. This chain connects TRBV6-1 to TRBJ2-3; D may be TRBD1 (6 bases). CDR1 is MNHNS and CDR2 is SASEGT in the germline V gene. V was trimmed by 1 base and J by 7 bases, leaving 9 bases between them. The CDR3 spans 13 residues.